Below, 29 T cell receptor beta chains from the same sample are listed, as sequenced in a study of T cell changes during pregnancy in multiple sclerosis. Libraries were prepared by immunoSEQ multiplex PCR; TCRdb keeps only in-frame clonotypes and omits some of them. The sample has 65,000 to 85,000 clones, about nine tenths seen once; the top ten hold about 0.27%. Sample: CD4+ T cells from peripheral blood mononuclear cells, taken after pregnancy. Source of these receptors: a female donor with multiple sclerosis, enrolled in a pregnancy study.

The rearrangement links TRBV14 to TRBJ2-1; 10 positions agree with TRBD2. The CDR3 sequence is 15 residues long. Losses at the gene ends were 3 bases for V and 8 bases for J; bases not matched to a gene: 7. CDR1 SGHDN and CDR2 FVKESK come from the germline V gene. The CDR3, as DNA: TGTGCCAGCAGCCATTTAGCGGGAGGCTCTTATGAGCAGTTCTTC. Protein: CASSHLAGGSYEQFF.

The chain employs TRBV27 and TRBJ2-3, with D perhaps TRBD1 (6 bases). CDR1 and CDR2 (germline): MNHEY, SMNVEV (reference sequence). V lost 4 bases and J lost 1, with 24 bases in between. The CDR3 is made up of 19 amino acids. In DNA, the CDR3 is TGTGCCAGCAGTTCACGAACCCGACAGGACCCGAAAGGCACAGATACGCAGTATTTT. It yields the protein CASSSRTRQDPKGTDTQYF.

The chain joins TRBV19 to TRBJ1-4, with D perhaps TRBD1 (6 bases). This CDR3 comprises 14 residues. Per the germline V gene, CDR1 is LNHDA and CDR2 is SQIVND (reference sequence). Trimming took 5 bases from V and 8 from J, leaving 15 bases between them. CDR3 loop: CASSPGQPTEKLFF. CDR3 DNA sequence: TGTGCCAGTAGTCCTGGACAGCCGACCGAAAAACTGTTTTTT.

The chain joins TRBV6-6 to TRBJ1-5; D is possibly TRBD1 (5 bases). CDR1 and CDR2 from the germline V gene are MNHNY and SVGAGI (reference sequence). The CDR3 runs 14 residues. V shed 5 bases and J shed 0 bases, with 8 bases lying between them. The CDR3 bases are TGTGCCAGCAGTCAGGGCCATAGCAATCAGCCCCAGCATTTT. Amino acids: CASSQGHSNQPQHF.

This chain joins TRBV7-2 and TRBJ2-7; weak D call: TRBD1 (6 bases). The V end was cut by 1 base, the J end by 6 bases, with 10 bases between. Germline CDR1 is SGHTA and CDR2 is FQGNSA. The CDR3 is made up of 13 amino acids. The CDR3 protein is CASSLVTGSEQYF. The DNA of the CDR3 is TGTGCCAGCAGCTTAGTAACAGGGTCCGAGCAGTACTTC. The variable domain in full, with the rest retrieved from reference TRBV7-2 and TRBJ2-7, is GAGVSQSPSNKVTEKGKDVELRCDPISGHTALYWYRQSLGQGLEFLIYFQGNSAPDKSGLPSDRFSAERTGGSVSTLTIQRTQQEDSAVYLCASSLVTGSEQYFGPGTRLTVT.

This chain joins TRBV5-1 and TRBJ2-7; the match to TRBD2 covers 7 bases. The V segment lost 6 bases and the J segment 3 bases; nucleotides outside the gene matches: 12. Germline V lookup: CDR1 SGHRS, CDR2 YFSETQ. The CDR3 extends over 15 amino acids. The CDR3 here is CASTQSSGGIYEQYF. The CDR3 DNA reads as TGCGCCAGCACCCAATCTAGCGGAGGAATCTACGAGCAGTACTTC.

This rearrangement joins TRBV10-3 to TRBJ2-2; 10 bases agree with TRBD2. The CDR3 covers 16 residues. The V and J ends lost 8 bases and 5 bases, in that order; junction bases with no gene match: 11. CDR1 ENHRY and CDR2 SYGVKD come from the germline V gene. This CDR3 is CAIQNRGTSETGELFF. CDR3 coding DNA: TGTGCCATCCAAAATAGGGGGACTAGCGAGACCGGGGAGCTGTTTTTT.

Of note for this clone: The sample contains more than one DNA sequence encoding this CDR3. This sequence joins TRBV5-1 and TRBJ1-1; the D is unclear. Trimming left V 4 bases short and J 0 bases short, with 10 bases between. Germline CDR1 reads SGHRS; CDR2 reads YFSETQ. CDR3 size: 14 residues. The CDR3 DNA reads as TGCGCCAGCAGCCCTGACACTTTGAACACTGAAGCTTTCTTT. Protein: CASSPDTLNTEAFF. Looking up the rest from reference TRBV5-1 and TRBJ1-1 gives the full variable domain: KAGVTQTPRYLIKTRGQQVTLSCSPISGHRSVSWYQQTPGQGLQFLFEYFSETQRNKGNFPGRFSGRQFSNSRSEMNVSTLELGDSALYLCASSPDTLNTEAFFGQGTRLTVV.

V gene TRBV19 combines with J gene TRBJ1-5; TRBD1 is a possible D gene (6 bases). Germline CDR1 and CDR2: LNHDA and SQIVND (reference sequence). The CDR3 runs to 16 residues. V lost 7 bases and J lost 1, with 17 bases in between. For the CDR3, the DNA is TGTGCCAGTACCGGACAGTCGGCGATAAGCAATCAGCCCCAGCATTTT. This codes for CASTGQSAISNQPQHF. Drawing the rest from reference TRBV19 and TRBJ1-5, the complete variable domain is DGGITQSPKYLFRKEGQNVTLSCEQNLNHDAMYWYRQDPGQGLRLIYYSQIVNDFQKGDIAEGYSVSREKKESFPLTVTSAQKNPTAFYLCASTGQSAISNQPQHFGDGTRLSIL.

With regard to this clone: A junction end diverges from the germline sequence, so it may reflect a read error. This rearrangement joins TRBV7-3 to TRBJ2-2, with TRBD1 identical over 9 bases. CDR1 is SGHTA, CDR2 FQGTGA, per germline. This CDR3 is built from 15 residues. In nucleotides, the CDR3 is TGTGCCAGCAGCGTAACAGGGGGCAGCACCGGGGAGCTGTTTTTT. It specifies CASSVTGGSTGELFF.

This clone has just one count. The gene calls are TRBV30 and TRBJ2-5; D ambiguous. The CDR3 runs 13 residues. Between the trimmed V and J ends, which lost 2 bases and 1 base, there was a span of 8 bases. The germline gives CDR1 GTSNPN, CDR2 SVGIG (reference sequence). CDR3 sequence reads: CAWSITVQETQYF. The CDR3 DNA sequence: TGTGCCTGGAGTATAACAGTCCAAGAGACCCAGTACTTC.

In this sample, this clone turned up once. The gene calls are TRBV19 and TRBJ1-5, with D uncertain. V lost 3 bases to trimming and J lost 4 bases, with 13 bases between them. From germline, CDR1 is LNHDA and CDR2 SQIVND (reference sequence). The CDR3 is 15 residues long. In DNA, the CDR3 is TGTGCCAGTAGTATCCAACGGAACGGGAATCAGCCCCAGCATTTT. It encodes CASSIQRNGNQPQHF.

The gene calls are TRBV14 and TRBJ2-7; D not certain. The CDR3 runs to 13 residues. With 5 bases removed from V and 0 bases from J, the gap between germline ends came to 8 bases. Germline CDR1 and CDR2: SGHDN and FVKESK. CDR3 in amino acids: CASSVTFSYEQYF. In nucleotides, the CDR3 is TGTGCCAGCAGCGTGACTTTCTCCTACGAGCAGTACTTC.

This chain connects TRBV5-4 to TRBJ2-7; D possibly corresponds to TRBD2 (7 bases). The ends were cut back, 2 bases at V and 1 base at J, with 13 bases in the middle. The CDR3 extends over 15 amino acids. Germline CDR1 reads SGHNT; CDR2 reads YYREEE (reference sequence). The CDR3 DNA reads as TGTGCCAGCAGCTTCGGGGGGCTCGGGTCCTACGAGCAGTACTTC. Its protein product is CASSFGGLGSYEQYF.

The genes are TRBV5-4 and TRBJ1-1; 9 bases match TRBD1. V lost 4 bases to trimming and J lost 0 bases; unmatched junction nucleotides: 13. CDR3 length: 18 amino acids. From germline, CDR1 is SGHNT and CDR2 YYREEE (reference sequence). CDR3 nucleotide sequence: TGTGCCAGCAGCGGATACAGGGGGCGAATTGGGATGAACACTGAAGCTTTCTTT. Translating it yields CASSGYRGRIGMNTEAFF.

This chain connects TRBV30 to TRBJ2-7; D may be TRBD2 (7 bases). V lost 4 bases to trimming and J lost 3 bases, with 22 bases between them. Germline V gene data show CDR1 as GTSNPN and CDR2 as SVGIG (reference sequence). This CDR3 comprises 16 residues. CDR3 bases: TGTGCCTGGAAAACCCAGGGAGGGGGTTCGTACTACGAGCAGTACTTC. Encoded protein: CAWKTQGGGSYYEQYF.

This clone was counted once. The rearrangement joins TRBV19 to TRBJ2-5; perhaps TRBD2 as D (6 bases). Germline CDR1 is LNHDA and CDR2 is SQIVND (reference sequence). Trimming took off 1 base at V and 1 base at J, with 16 bases between the two ends. The CDR3 contains 17 residues. CDR3: CASSIGGVGAGQETQYF. CDR3 in DNA: TGTGCCAGTAGTATAGGGGGGGTTGGGGCAGGCCAAGAGACCCAGTACTTC.

In the case of this clone: The sample contains more than one DNA sequence encoding this CDR3. The chain has TRBV7-3 and TRBJ2-1, with TRBD2 matching 8 bases. Germline lookup yields CDR1 SGHTA and CDR2 FQGTGA. J gave up 0 bases and V 5 bases, and 3 bases lay outside the gene matches. The CDR3 length is 15 residues. CDR3 loop: CASSLSGSSYNEQFF. CDR3 bases: TGTGCCAGCAGCCTCAGCGGGAGCTCCTACAATGAGCAGTTCTTC.

This clone occurred once. The chain joins TRBV19 to TRBJ1-4; D is possibly TRBD1 (6 bases). The CDR3 is 15 amino acids. The V end was cut by 4 bases, the J end by 3 bases, with 12 bases between. Per germline, CDR1 LNHDA and CDR2 SQIVND (reference sequence). CDR3 sequence reads: CASSTSGDANEKLFF. CDR3 DNA sequence: TGTGCCAGTAGTACTTCAGGGGATGCTAATGAAAAACTGTTTTTT.

V gene TRBV5-4 combines with J gene TRBJ2-5; unclear D gene. The germline V and J ends were trimmed by 1 base and 1 base, with 8 bases remaining between them. The V gene's germline CDR1 is SGHNT and CDR2 YYREEE (reference sequence). CDR3 length: 14 residues. The CDR3 loop reads CASSLTGSQETQYF. DNA of the CDR3: TGTGCCAGCAGCTTGACCGGTTCCCAAGAGACCCAGTACTTC. Supplemented by reference TRBV5-4 and TRBJ2-5, the full variable domain reads ETGVTQSPTHLIKTRGQQVTLRCSSQSGHNTVSWYQQALGQGPQFIFQYYREEENGRGNFPPRFSGLQFPNYSSELNVNALELDDSALYLCASSLTGSQETQYFGPGTRLLVL.

The chain couples TRBV5-1 to TRBJ1-4; perhaps TRBD1 as D (6 bases). CDR1 and CDR2 (germline): SGHRS, YFSETQ. V dropped 4 bases and J dropped 4 bases, with 17 bases sitting between them. The CDR3 consists of 16 residues. CDR3 region: CASSPGGRPNNEKLFF. The CDR3 bases are TGCGCCAGCAGCCCCGGGGGGCGGCCTAATAATGAAAAACTGTTTTTT.

This chain uses TRBV5-1 with TRBJ2-1; 13 bases fit TRBD2. This CDR3 contains 16 residues. Unmatched junction bases numbered 8, after V lost 5 bases and J lost 6 bases. CDR1 and CDR2 (germline): SGHRS, YFSETQ. The CDR3 protein is CASRRWGLAGINEQFF. As DNA, the CDR3 is TGCGCCAGCAGACGGTGGGGACTAGCGGGAATCAATGAGCAGTTCTTC. The full variable domain, with the rest looked up from reference TRBV5-1 and TRBJ2-1, is KAGVTQTPRYLIKTRGQQVTLSCSPISGHRSVSWYQQTPGQGLQFLFEYFSETQRNKGNFPGRFSGRQFSNSRSEMNVSTLELGDSALYLCASRRWGLAGINEQFFGPGTRLTVL.

The rearrangement links TRBV6-5 to TRBJ1-1, with 9 bases lining up with TRBD1. From germline, CDR1 is MNHEY and CDR2 SVGAGI. The length of the CDR3 is 15 residues. Trimming at V came to 5 bases and at J to 8 bases, leaving 12 bases not matched to a gene. The CDR3 coding sequence is TGTGCCAGCAGTCCCCGGGACAGGGCTCAGCCGGAAGCTTTCTTT. Protein product: CASSPRDRAQPEAFF.

Turning to this clone: The junction departs from germline at one end; a sequencing error may be responsible. Other DNA sequences within the sample encode an identical CDR3. V gene TRBV10-3 combines with J gene TRBJ1-1, with 8 bases fitting TRBD1. This CDR3 is built from 15 residues. CDR1 is ENHRY, CDR2 SYGVKD, per germline. CDR3 in amino acids: CAISDSGTGNTEAFF. DNA of the CDR3: TGTGCTATCAGTGACTCCGGGACAGGGAACACTGAAGCTTTCTTT.

The rearrangement joins TRBV7-2 to TRBJ2-3; TRBD2 aligns across 11 bases. CDR1 and CDR2 from the germline V gene are SGHTA and FQGNSA. The V segment lost 4 bases and the J segment 5 bases; nucleotides outside the gene matches: 8. The length of the CDR3 is 16 residues. For the CDR3, the DNA is TGTGCCAGCAGCTCGACTAGCGGGGCCCGGAGAGATACGCAGTATTTT. Translation gives CASSSTSGARRDTQYF. Together with reference TRBV7-2 and TRBJ2-3, the CDR3 gives the full variable domain: GAGVSQSPSNKVTEKGKDVELRCDPISGHTALYWYRQSLGQGLEFLIYFQGNSAPDKSGLPSDRFSAERTGGSVSTLTIQRTQQEDSAVYLCASSSTSGARRDTQYFGPGTRLTVL.

The chain is built from TRBV18 and TRBJ1-6; TRBD1 aligns across 9 bases. Germline V gives CDR1 KGHSH, CDR2 LQKENI. V lost 5 bases and J lost 7; bases outside the gene matches: 3. This CDR3 has 14 residues. CDR3 region: CASSSGTGNSPLHF. The CDR3 DNA reads TGTGCCAGCTCATCCGGGACAGGGAATTCACCCCTCCACTTT.

V is TRBV4-2 and J is TRBJ2-1; D possibly corresponds to TRBD1 (6 bases). The CDR3 has 14 residues. Germline CDR1 LGHNA, CDR2 YNFKEQ. V was clipped by 5 bases and J by 8 bases, with 16 bases between them. Here the CDR3 reads CASSVSTGLDEQFF. In DNA, the CDR3 is TGTGCCAGCAGCGTCAGTACAGGGCTGGATGAGCAGTTCTTC.

The chain uses TRBV5-3 and TRBJ2-7, with TRBD1 as a possible D gene (6 bases). TRBV5-3 is an ORF for which the function is uncertain. Trimming shortened V by 4 bases and J by 3 bases, and 29 bases separated the two germline ends. The CDR3 length is 19 residues. The CDR3 DNA follows: TGTGCCAGAAGCCGGAGCTACAACAAAACGCCGGGACACAGCTACGAGCAGTACTTC. Translated: CARSRSYNKTPGHSYEQYF.

The V gene is TRBV21-1, the J gene TRBJ1-6; TRBD1, the D gene given by the table, was not confirmed from the DNA. TRBV21-1 is an annotated pseudogene. The length of the CDR3 is 16 residues. CDR3 loop: CASSPGGDRANSPLHF. The DNA for the CDR3 is TGTGCCAGCAGCCCGGGGGGGGACAGGGCTAATTCACCCCTCCACTTT.